The 20 T cell receptor beta chains below all came from one sample that was sequenced in a study of blood T cells in healthy people across ages. Primers used in a second PCR of about 6 to 11 cycles were a sample-barcoded 5' primer and a J-beta primer mix. In TCRdb, the 5' RACE reads were re-called with MiXCR into one record per CDR3 protein. The data contain 1.5 million to 2 million distinct CDR3 sequences, roughly 50% of them singletons. Specimen: blood. The receptors derive from a woman aged 40 to 50 in good health.

In its sample, this clonotype was seen a few times. The chain carries TRBV28 and TRBJ2-3; 9 bases agree with TRBD2. The CDR3 covers 14 residues. Per the germline V gene, CDR1 is MDHEN and CDR2 is SYDVKM. J lost 9 bases, V lost 3 bases, and 7 bases had no gene match. CDR3 protein: CASSLRRGGRTQYF. For the CDR3, the DNA is TGTGCCAGCAGTTTGAGGCGGGGGGGCCGGACGCAGTATTTT.

The CDR3 sequence: CASSQRGGVGNQPQHF. The CDR3 DNA is TGTGCCAGCAGCCAACGAGGTGGTGTGGGGAATCAGCCCCAGCATTTT. The rearrangement uses TRBV3-1 and TRBJ1-5; D unresolved. CDR3 length equals 16 residues. With 2 bases removed from V and 4 bases from J, the gap between germline ends came to 15 bases. CDR1 and CDR2 from the germline V gene are LGHDT and YNNKEL (reference sequence).

CDR3 DNA sequence: TGTGCCAGCAAAGGGTTACGGGCCAACGTCCTGACTTTC. Its protein product is CASKGLRANVLTF. This sequence joins TRBV7-9 and TRBJ2-6; D unresolved. CDR1 is SEHNR and CDR2 is FQNEAQ in the germline V gene (reference sequence). This CDR3 spans 13 amino acids. V was pared by 7 bases and J by 5 bases, with 9 bases between.

This clonotype was seen only a few times. This sequence joins TRBV12-3 or TRBV12-4 and TRBJ1-2; 10 bases map to TRBD1. V lost 6 bases, J lost 5 bases, and 9 bases stayed unmatched. The CDR3 is 15 residues long. CDR3 bases: TGTGCCAGCAGCCTGACAGGGGGCGCCCGTTATGGCTACACCTTC. Protein sequence: CASSLTGGARYGYTF.

This chain links TRBV29-1 with TRBJ2-7; D may be TRBD1 (5 bases). CDR3 length: 14 residues. The germline CDR1 and CDR2 sequences are SQVTM and ANQGSEA. V lost 0 bases, J lost 2 bases, and 11 bases lay in between. CDR3 loop: CSVEDQPGTYEQYF. CDR3 in DNA: TGCAGCGTTGAAGATCAGCCAGGGACCTACGAGCAGTACTTC.

Written as DNA, the CDR3 is TGTGCCAGCAGTGAGATTGGGCAGGGACCAGAGACCCAGTACTTC. Residues: CASSEIGQGPETQYF. V gene TRBV25-1 combines with J gene TRBJ2-5, with D perhaps given as TRBD1 or TRBD2 (5 bases each). From germline, CDR1 is MGHDK and CDR2 SYGVNS. This CDR3 comprises 15 residues. Trimming removed 3 bases at V and 4 bases at J, with 15 bases between.

This chain links TRBV20-1 with TRBJ2-7; no clear D gene. Trimming left V 6 bases short and J 0 bases short, with 12 bases between. This CDR3 is built from 13 residues. The V gene's germline CDR1 is DFQATT and CDR2 SNEGSKA (reference sequence). CDR3 amino acids: CSARSADSYEQYF. The CDR3 coding sequence is TGCAGTGCCAGAAGCGCGGACTCCTACGAGCAGTACTTC.

The chain is built from TRBV19 and TRBJ1-1; 7 bases fit TRBD1. The germline gives CDR1 LNHDA, CDR2 SQIVND (reference sequence). J gave up 1 base and V 5 bases, and 7 bases lay outside the gene matches. This CDR3 has 15 amino acids. The CDR3 spells CASSSWTGGNTEAFF. In nucleotides, the CDR3 is TGTGCCAGTAGTTCCTGGACAGGAGGGAACACTGAAGCTTTCTTT.

The chain is built from TRBV6-2 or TRBV6-3 and TRBJ2-7, with TRBD1 matching 9 bases. V was clipped by 8 bases and J by 3 bases; unmatched bases: 11. Germline V gene sequence: CDR1 MNHEY, CDR2 SVGEGT. The CDR3 runs to 15 residues. The CDR3 DNA follows: TGTGCCAGCTCGGGTCCGGGACAGGGAGACTACGAGCAGTACTTC. Its protein is CASSGPGQGDYEQYF.

Notes on this clonotype: The junction and the germline gene differ at one end; a read error may be behind it. The V call is TRBV6-5, the J call TRBJ1-6, with D perhaps TRBD1 (5 bases). The CDR3 contains 18 residues. CDR1 and CDR2 (germline): MNHEY, SVGAGI. CDR3 sequence (DNA): TGTGCCGGCAGTTACAGCAGGGTCGTGAGCTCCTATAATTCACCCCTCCACTTT. Amino acid sequence: CAGSYSRVVSSYNSPLHF.

The genes are TRBV3-1 and TRBJ2-3; D is undetermined. Per the germline V gene, CDR1 is LGHDT and CDR2 is YNNKEL (reference sequence). The germline V and J ends were trimmed by 4 bases and 2 bases, with 13 bases remaining between them. The CDR3 is made up of 15 amino acids. CDR3: CASSRTTPATDTQYF. As DNA, the CDR3 is TGTGCCAGCAGCCGGACCACCCCTGCCACAGATACGCAGTATTTT.

The chain recombines TRBV6-6 with TRBJ2-4, with D unclear. This CDR3 comprises 14 residues. Germline CDR1 reads MNHNY; CDR2 reads SVGAGI (reference sequence). With 2 bases removed from V and 0 bases from J, the gap between germline ends came to 5 bases. The CDR3 is CASSYLVAKNIQYF. DNA for the CDR3: TGTGCCAGCAGTTACCTCGTAGCCAAAAACATTCAGTACTTC.

The chain combines TRBV7-2 with TRBJ2-2; D tentatively fits TRBD1 or TRBD2 (5 bases each). The CDR3 has 15 amino acids. CDR1 SGHTA and CDR2 FQGNSA come from the germline V gene. V dropped 5 bases and J dropped 1 base, with 11 bases sitting between them. CDR3 residues: CASSPGPMNTGELFF. The CDR3 DNA sequence: TGTGCCAGCAGCCCGGGACCGATGAACACCGGGGAGCTGTTTTTT.

V gene TRBV20-1 combines with J gene TRBJ1-1, with no clear D. The CDR3 has 11 residues. V lost 6 bases and J 10 bases, leaving 15 bases between the germline ends. CDR1 and CDR2 (germline): DFQATT, SNEGSKA (reference sequence). CDR3: CSAYLFPGAFF. The CDR3 DNA reads TGCAGTGCGTATCTCTTCCCTGGAGCTTTCTTT.

This clonotype appeared a few times. The chain uses TRBV6-5 and TRBJ1-2, with TRBD1 as a possible D gene (6 bases). The CDR3 consists of 17 residues. CDR1 and CDR2 (germline): MNHEY, SVGAGI. The V end lost 3 bases, the J end lost 0 bases, and 17 bases lay between the germline ends. The CDR3 reads CASSYLDRSLANYGYTF. Here the CDR3 DNA reads TGTGCCAGCAGTTATCTCGACAGGAGCCTAGCTAACTATGGCTACACCTTC.

In the case of this clonotype: Compared with germline, one end of the junction differs, possibly owing to a read error. The CDR3 sequence: CATSGVLTYEQYF. The CDR3 DNA reads as TGCGCTACAAGCGGGGTCCTTACCTACGAGCAGTACTTC. V is TRBV7-9 and J is TRBJ2-7; TRBD2 agrees at 7 bases. This CDR3 spans 13 amino acids. Germline V gene sequence: CDR1 SEHNR, CDR2 FQNEAQ (reference sequence).

This clonotype was found a few times. The rearrangement links TRBV10-3 to TRBJ1-2; no reliable D call. Trimming removed 3 bases at V and 0 bases at J, with 5 bases between. The CDR3 is made up of 13 amino acids. From germline, CDR1 is ENHRY and CDR2 SYGVKD. The CDR3 loop reads CAISDIANYGYTF. CDR3 DNA: TGTGCCATCAGTGACATAGCTAACTATGGCTACACCTTC.

The rearrangement uses TRBV12-3 or TRBV12-4 and TRBJ2-3, with TRBD2 identical over 14 bases. Trimming took 5 bases from V and 6 from J; bases not matched to a gene: 7. CDR3 length equals 16 residues. CDR3 region: CASSRTSGGPGDTQYF. The CDR3 DNA reads as TGTGCCAGCAGTCGGACTAGCGGGGGGCCAGGGGATACGCAGTATTTT.

This chain uses TRBV7-3 with TRBJ1-1; TRBD1 agrees at 7 bases. This CDR3 comprises 16 residues. The J segment lost 7 bases and the V segment lost 0 bases, leaving 11 bases of the junction unmatched. Germline CDR1 is SGHTA and CDR2 is FQGTGA. In nucleotides, the CDR3 is TGTGCCAGCAGCTTAACGGGTCGTGAGACAGGGAGTGAAGCTTTCTTT. This codes for CASSLTGRETGSEAFF.

This clonotype has a handful of counts. The chain combines TRBV6-2 or TRBV6-3 with TRBJ2-4; D gene ambiguous. Germline CDR1 MNHEY, CDR2 SVGEGT. Between the trimmed V and J ends, which lost 0 bases and 0 bases, there was a span of 12 bases. There are 17 residues in the CDR3. CDR3 residues: CASSYSDRNLAKNIQYF. The DNA of the CDR3 is TGTGCCAGCAGTTACTCAGACCGCAATTTAGCCAAAAACATTCAGTACTTC.